One and the same sample provided the 11 T cell receptor beta chains below, sequenced in a study of T cells after yellow fever vaccination. Using its own MiXCR run on the 5' RACE reads, TCRdb lists one record per CDR3 protein. The table has roughly 520,000 distinct CDR3 sequences, roughly 22% seen once. Sample: PBMCs, taken less than 25 days after the first yellow fever vaccination. The receptors were sampled from a young man who received the YFV17D yellow fever vaccine.

The V and J genes are TRBV27 and TRBJ2-7, with D perhaps matching TRBD1 (5 bases). This CDR3 is built from 15 residues. Trimming pared 3 bases from V and 2 bases from J, leaving 14 bases between. Germline CDR1 is MNHEY and CDR2 is SMNVEV (reference sequence). CDR3 loop: CASSLTAGRTYEQYF. CDR3 bases: TGTGCCAGCAGTTTGACGGCAGGGCGGACCTACGAGCAGTACTTC.

V usage is TRBV7-2 and J usage is TRBJ2-5; tentative D call: TRBD1 (5 bases). The CDR3 has 14 amino acids. Germline CDR1 and CDR2: SGHTA and FQGNSA. V lost 5 bases to trimming and J lost 6 bases, with 16 bases between them. The CDR3, as DNA: TGTGCCAGCAGCCCTGATAGGGGTCGAAAGACCCAGTACTTC. Amino acid sequence: CASSPDRGRKTQYF.

The chain recombines TRBV5-1 with TRBJ2-2; D tentatively fits TRBD1 or TRBD2 (6 bases each). Trimming took off 4 bases at V and 9 bases at J, with 25 bases between the two ends. This CDR3 has 17 residues. Germline CDR1 SGHRS, CDR2 YFSETQ. CDR3 loop: CASSPSRGRGTIRELFF. The CDR3 DNA sequence: TGCGCCAGCAGCCCCAGTCGGGGGCGAGGCACTATCAGGGAGCTGTTTTTT.

This clonotype was counted a few times. The genes are TRBV7-2 and TRBJ2-4, with D perhaps TRBD2 (7 bases). The CDR3 contains 15 residues. Per the germline V gene, CDR1 is SGHTA and CDR2 is FQGNSA. V lost 0 bases and J lost 9, with 15 bases in between. Written as DNA, the CDR3 is TGTGCCAGCAGCTTAGCGGGGGGGGCCTTTGGCATTCAGTACTTC. This sequence encodes CASSLAGGAFGIQYF.

V usage is TRBV4-3 and J usage is TRBJ1-1; no reliable D call. The germline V gene encodes CDR1 LGHNA and CDR2 YSLEER. The CDR3 has 14 residues. The V end lost 1 base, the J end lost 3 bases, and 9 bases lay between the germline ends. CDR3 sequence (DNA): TGCGCCAGCAGCCAAGTGGCCGGGGACACTGAAGCTTTCTTT. Its translation: CASSQVAGDTEAFF.

V usage is TRBV18 and J usage is TRBJ1-1; no clear D gene. Germline-derived CDR1 and CDR2 are KGHSH and LQKENI. The CDR3 loop spans 12 amino acids. The V and J ends lost 4 bases and 7 bases respectively, with 10 bases between them. The CDR3 DNA reads as TGTGCCAGCTCACACCCGGGCAGTGAAGCTTTCTTT. This gives the protein CASSHPGSEAFF.

This chain links TRBV5-1 with TRBJ2-2, with D perhaps TRBD2 (5 bases). The CDR3 runs to 13 residues. Trimming stripped 9 bases from V and 4 bases from J, with 13 bases between. In germline, CDR1 is SGHRS, CDR2 YFSETQ. CDR3 DNA: TGCGCCACCGCGAACGGAGGCACCGGGGAGCTGTTTTTT. Translating it yields CATANGGTGELFF.

The chain combines TRBV9 with TRBJ1-2; perhaps TRBD1 as D (5 bases). The germline V gene encodes CDR1 SGDLS and CDR2 YYNGEE. The CDR3 runs to 14 residues. V gave up 0 bases and J gave up 8 bases, with 14 bases separating them. This CDR3 reads CASSVVTGAGGYTF. CDR3 sequence (DNA): TGTGCCAGCAGCGTAGTGACCGGGGCTGGGGGCTACACCTTC.

CDR3 DNA sequence: TGTGCCAGCAGACCAGGGGGGATGAACACCGGGGAGCTGTTTTTT. Translating it yields CASRPGGMNTGELFF. The V gene is TRBV12-3 or TRBV12-4, the J gene TRBJ2-2; perhaps TRBD1 as D (7 bases). The CDR3 contains 15 residues. V was trimmed by 6 bases and J by 1 base, leaving 12 bases between them.

This clonotype was picked up a small number of times. This chain links TRBV20-1 with TRBJ2-7; 12 positions agree with TRBD1. Germline assignment: CDR1 DFQATT and CDR2 SNEGSKA (reference sequence). J lost 6 bases, V lost 2 bases, and 8 bases had no gene match. This CDR3 spans 15 amino acids. CDR3: CSARRLGQGAVEQYV. The CDR3 DNA sequence: TGCAGTGCTAGACGACTGGGACAGGGGGCGGTCGAGCAGTACGTC.

The chain has TRBV11-2 and TRBJ2-1; D is undetermined. Germline V CDR1 and CDR2: SGHAT, FQNNGV. The ends were cut back, 1 base at V and 9 bases at J, with 7 bases in the middle. The CDR3 is 12 amino acids. The CDR3 DNA sequence: TGTGCCAGCAGCTTAGTGGGCAGTGAGCAGTTCTTC. Protein sequence: CASSLVGSEQFF.